The 3 T cell receptor beta chains reported below all come from one sample, sequenced in a study of shared clonotypes between healthy human individuals. TCRdb's table, derived via immunoSEQ multiplex PCR, lists solely in-frame clones and lacks some. Among about 1 million clones listed, around 75% were seen once. Sequenced: memory CD4+ T cells sorted from blood. The sample's subset: CD45RA-negative fraction. All receptors come from a man between 18 and 35 years old in good health.

In DNA form, the CDR3 reads TGTGCCAGCAGGACAGGACAGGGGAACACCGGGGAGCTGTTTTTT. Translated: CASRTGQGNTGELFF. The chain combines TRBV27 with TRBJ2-2; 8 bases match TRBD1. Germline lookup yields CDR1 MNHEY and CDR2 SMNVEV (reference sequence). The CDR3 is made up of 15 amino acids. V dropped 6 bases and J dropped 1; count of bases not matched to a gene: 4.

The chain combines TRBV7-2 with TRBJ2-3; 7 nucleotides align to TRBD2. After removal of 2 bases from V and 4 bases from J, the junction contained 12 bases not matched to a gene. The germline gives CDR1 SGHTA, CDR2 FQGNSA. The CDR3 loop spans 17 amino acids. The CDR3 coding sequence is TGTGCCAGCAGCTTAAGTTCAGGCGGGAGAGGGGCAGATACGCAGTATTTT. This codes for CASSLSSGGRGADTQYF.

This clone showed up just a few times. The chain employs TRBV2 and TRBJ2-5; no definite D call. Germline CDR1 and CDR2: SNHLY and FYNNEI. The CDR3 extends over 13 amino acids. Between the trimmed V and J ends, which lost 1 base and 3 bases, there was a span of 6 bases. The CDR3 DNA reads TGTGCCAGCAGTGAAGTGGCCAAAGAGACCCAGTACTTC. This translates into CASSEVAKETQYF.